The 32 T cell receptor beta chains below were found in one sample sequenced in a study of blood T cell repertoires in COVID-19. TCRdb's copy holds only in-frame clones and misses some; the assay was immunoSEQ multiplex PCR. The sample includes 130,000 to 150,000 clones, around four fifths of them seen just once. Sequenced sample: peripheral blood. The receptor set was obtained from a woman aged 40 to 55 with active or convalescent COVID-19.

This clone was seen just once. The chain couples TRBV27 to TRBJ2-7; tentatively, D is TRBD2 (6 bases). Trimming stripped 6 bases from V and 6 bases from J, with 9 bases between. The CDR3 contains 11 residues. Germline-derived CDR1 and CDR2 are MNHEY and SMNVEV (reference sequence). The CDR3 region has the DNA TGTGCCAGCAGCACCGGGAGCGAGCAGTACTTC. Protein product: CASSTGSEQYF.

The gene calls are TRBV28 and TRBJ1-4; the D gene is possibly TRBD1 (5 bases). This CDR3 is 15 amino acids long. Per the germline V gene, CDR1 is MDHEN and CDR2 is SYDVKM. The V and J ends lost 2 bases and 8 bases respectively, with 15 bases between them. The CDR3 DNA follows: TGTGCCAGCAGTTTAGGTTCGCAGGGTAGGGAAAAACTGTTTTTT. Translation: CASSLGSQGREKLFF. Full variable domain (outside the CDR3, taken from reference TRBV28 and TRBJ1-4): DVKVTQSSRYLVKRTGEKVFLECVQDMDHENMFWYRQDPGLGLRLIYFSYDVKMKEKGDIPEGYSVSREKKERFSLILESASTNQTSMYLCASSLGSQGREKLFFGSGTQLSVL.

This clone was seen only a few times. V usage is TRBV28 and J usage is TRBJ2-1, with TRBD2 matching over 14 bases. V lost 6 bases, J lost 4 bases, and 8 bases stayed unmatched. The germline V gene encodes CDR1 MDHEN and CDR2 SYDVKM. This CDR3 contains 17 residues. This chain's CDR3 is CASSSFGLAGGYNEQFF. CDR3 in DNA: TGTGCCAGCAGCTCATTCGGACTAGCGGGGGGATACAATGAGCAGTTCTTC. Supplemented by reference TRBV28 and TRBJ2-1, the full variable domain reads DVKVTQSSRYLVKRTGEKVFLECVQDMDHENMFWYRQDPGLGLRLIYFSYDVKMKEKGDIPEGYSVSREKKERFSLILESASTNQTSMYLCASSSFGLAGGYNEQFFGPGTRLTVL.

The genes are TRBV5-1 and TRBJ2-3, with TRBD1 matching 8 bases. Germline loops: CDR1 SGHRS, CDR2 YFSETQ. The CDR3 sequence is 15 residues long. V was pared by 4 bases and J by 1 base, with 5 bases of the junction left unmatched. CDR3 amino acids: CASSIRQGRTDTQYF. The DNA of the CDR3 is TGCGCCAGCAGCATAAGACAGGGGCGCACAGATACGCAGTATTTT.

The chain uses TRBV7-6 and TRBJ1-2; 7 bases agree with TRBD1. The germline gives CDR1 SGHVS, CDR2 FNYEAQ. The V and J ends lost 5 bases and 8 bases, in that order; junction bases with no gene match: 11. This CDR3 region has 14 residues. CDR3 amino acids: CASSPGTVGQGYTF. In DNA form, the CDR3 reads TGTGCCAGCAGCCCGGGGACAGTTGGACAGGGCTACACCTTC.

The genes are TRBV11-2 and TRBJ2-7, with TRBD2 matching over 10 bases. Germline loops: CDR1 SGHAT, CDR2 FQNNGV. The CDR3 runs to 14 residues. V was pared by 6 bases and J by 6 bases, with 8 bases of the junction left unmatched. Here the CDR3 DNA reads TGTGCCAGCAGAACCGAAGCGGGAGGGCTCGAGCAGTACTTC. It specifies CASRTEAGGLEQYF.

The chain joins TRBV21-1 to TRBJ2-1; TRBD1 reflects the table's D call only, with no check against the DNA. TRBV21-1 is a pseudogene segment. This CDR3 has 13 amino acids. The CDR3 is CASSKGGAVEQFF. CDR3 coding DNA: TGTGCCAGCAGCAAAGGTGGGGCCGTTGAGCAGTTCTTC.

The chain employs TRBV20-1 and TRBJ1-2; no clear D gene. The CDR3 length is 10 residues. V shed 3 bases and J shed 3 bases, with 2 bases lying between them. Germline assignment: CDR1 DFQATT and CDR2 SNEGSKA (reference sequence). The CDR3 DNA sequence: TGCAGTGCTAGCTACTATGGCTACACCTTC. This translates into CSASYYGYTF.

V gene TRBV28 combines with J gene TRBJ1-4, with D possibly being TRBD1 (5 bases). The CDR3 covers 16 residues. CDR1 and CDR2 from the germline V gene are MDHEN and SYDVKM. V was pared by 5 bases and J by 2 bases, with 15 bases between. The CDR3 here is CASSAAREGTNEKLFF. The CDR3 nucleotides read TGTGCCAGCAGTGCGGCCAGGGAAGGTACTAATGAAAAACTGTTTTTT.

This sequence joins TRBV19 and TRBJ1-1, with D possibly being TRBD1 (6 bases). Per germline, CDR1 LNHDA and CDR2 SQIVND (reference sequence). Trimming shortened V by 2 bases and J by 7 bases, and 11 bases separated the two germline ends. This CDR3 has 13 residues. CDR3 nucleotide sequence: TGTGCCAGTAGTATAACAGGGCTAGTTGAAGCTTTCTTT. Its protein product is CASSITGLVEAFF.

CDR3 loop: CASSLFSSGGASYNEQFF. The CDR3 DNA sequence: TGTGCCAGCAGCTTATTTAGTAGCGGGGGGGCCTCGTACAATGAGCAGTTCTTC. The V call is TRBV11-2, the J call TRBJ2-1; TRBD2 matches 11 bases. The V segment lost 2 bases and the J segment 4 bases; nucleotides outside the gene matches: 10. The V gene's germline CDR1 is SGHAT and CDR2 FQNNGV. The CDR3 is 18 residues long. The variable domain in full, with the rest retrieved from reference TRBV11-2 and TRBJ2-1, is EAGVAQSPRYKIIEKRQSVAFWCNPISGHATLYWYQQILGQGPKLLIQFQNNGVVDDSQLPKDRFSAERLKGVDSTLKIQPAKLEDSAVYLCASSLFSSGGASYNEQFFGPGTRLTVL.

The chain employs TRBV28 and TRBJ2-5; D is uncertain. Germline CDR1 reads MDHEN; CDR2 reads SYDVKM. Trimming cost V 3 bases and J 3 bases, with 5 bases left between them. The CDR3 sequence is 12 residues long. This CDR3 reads CASSFGEETQYF. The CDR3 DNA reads TGTGCCAGCAGTTTTGGAGAAGAGACCCAGTACTTC. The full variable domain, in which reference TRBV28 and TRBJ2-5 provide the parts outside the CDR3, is DVKVTQSSRYLVKRTGEKVFLECVQDMDHENMFWYRQDPGLGLRLIYFSYDVKMKEKGDIPEGYSVSREKKERFSLILESASTNQTSMYLCASSFGEETQYFGPGTRLLVL.

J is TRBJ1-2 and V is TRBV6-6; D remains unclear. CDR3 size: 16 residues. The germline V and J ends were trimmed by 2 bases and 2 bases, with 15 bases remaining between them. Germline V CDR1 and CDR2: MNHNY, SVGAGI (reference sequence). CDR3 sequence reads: CASSYNPNGLNYGYTF. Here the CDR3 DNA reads TGTGCCAGCAGTTACAATCCAAACGGACTCAACTATGGCTACACCTTC.

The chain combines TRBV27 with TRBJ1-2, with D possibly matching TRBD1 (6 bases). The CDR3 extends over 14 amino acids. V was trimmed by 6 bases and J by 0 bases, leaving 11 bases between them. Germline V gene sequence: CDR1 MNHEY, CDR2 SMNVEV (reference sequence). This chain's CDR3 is CASSSGTTNYGYTF. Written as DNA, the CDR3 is TGTGCCAGCAGCTCCGGGACAACTAACTATGGCTACACCTTC.

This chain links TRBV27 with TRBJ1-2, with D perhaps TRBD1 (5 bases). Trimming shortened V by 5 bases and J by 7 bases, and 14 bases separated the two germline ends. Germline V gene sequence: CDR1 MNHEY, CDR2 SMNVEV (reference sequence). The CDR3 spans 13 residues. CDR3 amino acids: CASSARQTSGYTF. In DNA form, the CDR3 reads TGTGCCAGCAGTGCAAGACAGACCAGTGGCTACACCTTC.

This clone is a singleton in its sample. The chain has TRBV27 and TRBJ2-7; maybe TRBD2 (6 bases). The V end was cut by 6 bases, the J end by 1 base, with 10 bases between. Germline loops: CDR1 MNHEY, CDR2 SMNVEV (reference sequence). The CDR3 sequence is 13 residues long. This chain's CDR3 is CASSSSGSYEQYF. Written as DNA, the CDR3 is TGTGCCAGCAGCAGTAGCGGATCCTACGAGCAGTACTTC.

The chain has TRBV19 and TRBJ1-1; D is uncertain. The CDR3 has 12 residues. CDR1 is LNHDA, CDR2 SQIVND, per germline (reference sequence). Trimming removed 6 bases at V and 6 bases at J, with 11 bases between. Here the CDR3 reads CASRRGTPEAFF. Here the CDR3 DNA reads TGTGCCAGTAGGCGGGGAACCCCTGAAGCTTTCTTT.

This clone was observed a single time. This CDR3 is CASSPWTGAYGYTF. In nucleotides, the CDR3 is TGTGCCAGCAGTCCTTGGACAGGGGCCTATGGCTACACCTTC. The V gene is TRBV27, the J gene TRBJ1-2, with 9 bases fitting TRBD1. This CDR3 contains 14 residues. Germline CDR1 and CDR2: MNHEY and SMNVEV (reference sequence). V lost 5 bases and J lost 4; bases outside the gene matches: 5.

CDR3 in amino acids: CASSRSRAGSYEQYF. For the CDR3, the DNA is TGTGCCAGCAGTAGGAGTAGAGCGGGGTCCTACGAGCAGTACTTC. This chain uses TRBV9 with TRBJ2-7; TRBD2 matches at 7 bases. This CDR3 comprises 15 residues. CDR1 and CDR2 from the germline V gene are SGDLS and YYNGEE. Losses at the gene ends were 5 bases for V and 1 base for J; bases not matched to a gene: 9.

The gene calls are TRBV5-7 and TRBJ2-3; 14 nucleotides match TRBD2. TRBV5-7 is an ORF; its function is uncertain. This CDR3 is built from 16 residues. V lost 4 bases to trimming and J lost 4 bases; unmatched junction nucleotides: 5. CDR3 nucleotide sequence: TGTGCCAGCAGCATGGGACTAGCGGGGGAACCAGATACGCAGTATTTT. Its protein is CASSMGLAGEPDTQYF.

The CDR3 region is CASSSPGGETDTQYF. The CDR3 DNA is TGTGCCAGCAGCTCCCCCGGGGGGGAGACAGATACGCAGTATTTT. The chain employs TRBV5-6 and TRBJ2-3; 8 bases align to TRBD2. The CDR3 length is 15 residues. J gave up 3 bases and V 3 bases, and 6 bases lay outside the gene matches. Germline V lookup: CDR1 SGHDT, CDR2 YYEEEE.

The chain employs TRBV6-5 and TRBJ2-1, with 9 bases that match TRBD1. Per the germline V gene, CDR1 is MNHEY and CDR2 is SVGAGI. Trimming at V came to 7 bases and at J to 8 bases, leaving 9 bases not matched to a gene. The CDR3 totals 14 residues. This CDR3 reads CASIWTGAGDEQFF. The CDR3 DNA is TGTGCCAGCATTTGGACAGGGGCAGGGGATGAGCAGTTCTTC.

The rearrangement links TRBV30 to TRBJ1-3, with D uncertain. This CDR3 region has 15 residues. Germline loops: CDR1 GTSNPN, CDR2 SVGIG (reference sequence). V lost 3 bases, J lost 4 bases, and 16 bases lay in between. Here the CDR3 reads CAWSQDRGSGNTIYF. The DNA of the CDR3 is TGTGCCTGGAGCCAGGACCGGGGATCGGGAAACACCATATATTTT. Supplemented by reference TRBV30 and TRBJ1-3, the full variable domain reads SQTIHQWPATLVQPVGSPLSLECTVEGTSNPNLYWYRQAAGRGLQLLFYSVGIGQISSEVPQNLSASRPQDRQFILSSKKLLLSDSGFYLCAWSQDRGSGNTIYFGEGSWLTVV.

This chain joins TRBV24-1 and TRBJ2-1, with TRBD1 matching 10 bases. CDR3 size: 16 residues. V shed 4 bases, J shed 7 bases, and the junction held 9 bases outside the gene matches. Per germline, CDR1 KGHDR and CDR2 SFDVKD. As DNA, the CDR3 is TGTGCCACCAGTGACCCCGACAGGGGGCTAGGGAATGAGCAGTTCTTC. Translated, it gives CATSDPDRGLGNEQFF.

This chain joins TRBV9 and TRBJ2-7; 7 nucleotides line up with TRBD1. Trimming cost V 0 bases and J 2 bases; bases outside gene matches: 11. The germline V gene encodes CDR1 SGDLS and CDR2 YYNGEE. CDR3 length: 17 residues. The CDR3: CASSVATGVHGTYEQYF. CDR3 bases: TGTGCCAGCAGCGTAGCTACAGGGGTCCACGGAACCTACGAGCAGTACTTC.

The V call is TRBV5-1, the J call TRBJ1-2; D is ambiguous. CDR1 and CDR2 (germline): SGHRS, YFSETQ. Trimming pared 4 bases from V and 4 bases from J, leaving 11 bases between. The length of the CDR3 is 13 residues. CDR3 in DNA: TGCGCCAGCAGCCCCATGCGGTCCTATGGCTACACCTTC. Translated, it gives CASSPMRSYGYTF. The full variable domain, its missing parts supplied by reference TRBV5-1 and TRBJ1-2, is KAGVTQTPRYLIKTRGQQVTLSCSPISGHRSVSWYQQTPGQGLQFLFEYFSETQRNKGNFPGRFSGRQFSNSRSEMNVSTLELGDSALYLCASSPMRSYGYTFGSGTRLTVV.

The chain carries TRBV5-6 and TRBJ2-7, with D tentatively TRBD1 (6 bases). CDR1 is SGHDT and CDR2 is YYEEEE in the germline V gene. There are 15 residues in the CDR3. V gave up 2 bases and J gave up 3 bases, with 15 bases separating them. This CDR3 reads CASSFGDRPLYEQYF. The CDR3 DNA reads TGTGCCAGCAGCTTTGGAGACAGGCCACTCTACGAGCAGTACTTC.

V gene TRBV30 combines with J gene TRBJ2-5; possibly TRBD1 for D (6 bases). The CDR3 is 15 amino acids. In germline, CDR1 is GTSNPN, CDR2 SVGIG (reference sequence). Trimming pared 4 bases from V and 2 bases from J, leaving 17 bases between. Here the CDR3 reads CAWKRRDTAQETQYF. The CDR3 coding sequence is TGTGCCTGGAAAAGACGGGACACAGCGCAAGAGACCCAGTACTTC.

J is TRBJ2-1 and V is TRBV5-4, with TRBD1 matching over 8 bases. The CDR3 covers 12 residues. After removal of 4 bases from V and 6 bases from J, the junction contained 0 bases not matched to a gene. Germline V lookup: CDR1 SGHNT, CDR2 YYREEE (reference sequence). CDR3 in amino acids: CASSGQGNEQFF. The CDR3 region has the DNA TGTGCCAGCAGCGGACAGGGCAATGAGCAGTTCTTC.

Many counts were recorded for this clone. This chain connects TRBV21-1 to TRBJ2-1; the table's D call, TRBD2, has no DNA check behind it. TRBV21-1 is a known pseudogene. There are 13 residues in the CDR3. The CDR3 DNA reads TGTGCCAGCAGCAAACTAGCGGGCAATGAGCAGTTCTTC. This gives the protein CASSKLAGNEQFF.

CDR3 amino acids: CATSDLRETGGFQPQHF. The CDR3 nucleotides read TGTGCCACCAGTGATTTGCGGGAGACAGGGGGTTTTCAGCCCCAGCATTTT. V is TRBV24-1 and J is TRBJ1-5; 9 bases agree with TRBD1. Trimming cost V 0 bases and J 6 bases; bases outside gene matches: 8. The CDR3 is 17 amino acids. Germline V gives CDR1 KGHDR, CDR2 SFDVKD.

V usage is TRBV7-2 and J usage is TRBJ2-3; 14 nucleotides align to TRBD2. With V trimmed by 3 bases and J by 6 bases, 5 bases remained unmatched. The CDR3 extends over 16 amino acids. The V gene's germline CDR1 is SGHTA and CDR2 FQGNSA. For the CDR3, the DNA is TGTGCCAGCAGCTTCCGACTAGCGGGAGGGGGGGATACGCAGTATTTT. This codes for CASSFRLAGGGDTQYF.